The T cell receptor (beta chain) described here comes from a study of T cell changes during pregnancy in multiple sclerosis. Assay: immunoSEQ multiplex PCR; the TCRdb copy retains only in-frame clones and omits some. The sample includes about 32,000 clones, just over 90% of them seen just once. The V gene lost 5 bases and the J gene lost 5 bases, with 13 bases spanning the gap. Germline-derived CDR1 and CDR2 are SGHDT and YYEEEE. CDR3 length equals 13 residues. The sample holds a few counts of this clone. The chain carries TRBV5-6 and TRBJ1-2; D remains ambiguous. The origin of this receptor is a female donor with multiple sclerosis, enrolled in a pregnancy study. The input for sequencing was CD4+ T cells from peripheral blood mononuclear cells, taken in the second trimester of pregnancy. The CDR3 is CASSSEPTYGYTF. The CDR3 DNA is TGTGCCAGCAGTTCTGAACCGACTTATGGCTACACCTTC.